This entry is about one T cell receptor beta chain. What was sequenced were expressed TCRB transcripts, since all of the isolated RNA had been reverse transcribed. Clones were read by immunoSEQ multiplex PCR, and TCRdb kept only the in-frame ones, dropping some. In the table there are about 5,400 clones, under 85% of which are singletons. Germline loops: CDR1 SGHTA, CDR2 FQGNSA. Trimming at V came to 4 bases and at J to 2 bases, leaving 7 bases not matched to a gene. The CDR3 extends over 15 amino acids. This entry comes from a study of beta chain features in type 1 diabetes. The sequenced material came from Tregs from blood. The rearrangement links TRBV7-2 to TRBJ2-7, with 8 positions matching TRBD1. The TCR originated in a man between 18 and 35 years old in good health. The CDR3 reads CASSYTTGDPYEQYF. CDR3 in DNA: TGTGCCAGCAGCTACACGACAGGGGACCCCTACGAGCAGTACTTC.